What follows are 5 T cell receptor beta chains derived from one specimen sequenced in a study of control samples from healthy donors and cancer patients. Clones were read by immunoSEQ multiplex PCR, and TCRdb kept only the in-frame ones, dropping some. The sample records some 82,000 clones, more than 75% being singletons. Sequenced sample: blood. These receptors all stem from a man in his fifties in good health.

The chain uses TRBV10-3 and TRBJ2-3, with 10 nucleotides matching TRBD2. The CDR3 sequence is 16 residues long. Germline V gene lookup returns CDR1 ENHRY and CDR2 SYGVKD. The junction had 10 bases not matched to a gene; V was cut back by 3 bases and J by 7 bases. The CDR3 is CAISEALAGWRNTQYF. The CDR3 region has the DNA TGTGCCATCAGTGAAGCACTAGCGGGGTGGAGGAATACGCAGTATTTT.

The gene calls are TRBV10-2 and TRBJ2-5, with unresolved D. V dropped 6 bases and J dropped 5 bases, with 16 bases sitting between them. Germline CDR1 and CDR2: WSHSY and SAAADI. The CDR3 covers 14 residues. The CDR3 DNA follows: TGCGCCAGCAGCAGACTCCCCCGGGTGGAGACCCAGTACTTC. Translation gives CASSRLPRVETQYF.

The chain has TRBV13 and TRBJ2-5; 7 nucleotides line up with TRBD1. This CDR3 is built from 14 residues. V lost 5 bases to trimming and J lost 2 bases; unmatched junction nucleotides: 5. Germline V CDR1 and CDR2: PRHDT, FYEKMQ (reference sequence). The CDR3 DNA sequence: TGTGCCAGCAGCGGATACAGGGGACAAGAGACCCAGTACTTC. Its protein product is CASSGYRGQETQYF.

The chain recombines TRBV6-5 with TRBJ1-3; TRBD1 is a possible D gene (5 bases). CDR3 size: 15 residues. V lost 6 bases, J lost 4 bases, and 16 bases lay in between. The germline V gene encodes CDR1 MNHEY and CDR2 SVGAGI. The CDR3 sequence is CASRHRPPQGNTIYF. In DNA form, the CDR3 reads TGTGCCAGCAGGCACAGGCCCCCTCAAGGAAACACCATATATTTT.

This clone was detected only a few times. This sequence joins TRBV9 and TRBJ2-7; possibly TRBD2 for D (6 bases). CDR3 length: 12 residues. The germline V gene encodes CDR1 SGDLS and CDR2 YYNGEE. In DNA form, the CDR3 reads TGTGCCAGCAGCGACCCGGGGGAGTTTCAATTTGTC. Amino acid sequence: CASSDPGEFQFV.